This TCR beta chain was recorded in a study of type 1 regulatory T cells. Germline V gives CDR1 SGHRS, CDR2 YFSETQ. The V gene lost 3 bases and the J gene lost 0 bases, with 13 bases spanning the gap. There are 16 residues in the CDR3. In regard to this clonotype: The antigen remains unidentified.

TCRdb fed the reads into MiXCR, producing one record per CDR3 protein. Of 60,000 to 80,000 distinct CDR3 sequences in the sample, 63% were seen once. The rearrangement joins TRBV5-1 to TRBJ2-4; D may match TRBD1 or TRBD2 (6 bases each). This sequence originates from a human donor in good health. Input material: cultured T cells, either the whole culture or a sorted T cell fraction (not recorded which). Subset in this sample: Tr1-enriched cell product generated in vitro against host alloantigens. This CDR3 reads CASSYAQGLAKNIQYF. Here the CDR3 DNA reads TGCGCCAGCAGCTACGCACAGGGACTAGCCAAAAACATTCAGTACTTC.